This note documents a single T cell receptor (beta chain) sequence. Its antigen is not identified. The CDR3 loop spans 15 amino acids. CDR1 and CDR2 (germline): SGHTA, FQGNSA. V lost 6 bases and J 4 bases, leaving 16 bases between the germline ends. This entry comes from a study of beta chain features in type 1 diabetes. Reverse transcribing all isolated RNA meant expressed TCRB transcripts were sequenced. Method: immunoSEQ multiplex PCR; TCRdb's copy keeps in-frame clones and lacks some. The table records 160,000 or so clones, 11% of them present only once. General study points: With patients and controls alike, PCR might favor shorter templates to an equal degree. Resolution of whether HLA type affects TCRB rearrangement was not achieved here. Reads derived from cDNA could over-represent cells showing high TCR expression.

Sequences were obtained from central memory CD4+ T cells from blood. This chain uses TRBV7-2 with TRBJ2-1, with D possibly TRBD1 on 6 matching bases. The receptor's source is a man in his late teens or twenties in good health. CDR3 loop: CASRQAGTPYNEQFF. CDR3 nucleotides: TGTGCCAGCAGGCAAGCCGGGACACCGTACAATGAGCAGTTCTTC.